Below, one T cell receptor beta chain is given with its context. This CDR3 is built from 11 residues. Per the germline V gene, CDR1 is KGHDR and CDR2 is SFDVKD. V lost 12 bases, J lost 2 bases, and 7 bases lay in between. TCRdb's table, derived via immunoSEQ multiplex PCR, lists solely in-frame clones and lacks some. The data contain under 200,000 clones, over 80% of them singletons. The sample belongs to a study of blood T cell repertoires in COVID-19. This clonotype was sampled from a woman of 80 years or more with COVID-19, enrolled during active disease. Sequencing was carried out using peripheral blood. The chain uses TRBV24-1 and TRBJ1-5, with D possibly matching TRBD1 (5 bases). The CDR3 nucleotides read TGTGCCGCGGGGGGCAATCAGCCCCAGCATTTT. Encoded protein: CAAGGNQPQHF.